This is a list of T cell receptor beta chains from one sample in a study of T-cell memory formation after mild COVID-19. A single record per CDR3 protein comes from TCRdb applying MiXCR to the 5' RACE reads. The data show over 450,000 distinct CDR3 sequences, about a fifth seen once. The specimen was PBMCs or a T cell subset sorted from them (not recorded which). The receptors stem from an adult woman who had mild COVID-19 (a few samples of this study predate the infection). Cell type and time point are not known. The CDR3 runs from the conserved cysteine through the conserved F or W. The D gene is left open where the match is weak. A clone size is listed for some rows: how often the clone was seen (once, few, many), or a class if it is expanded.

D gene | clone size | J gene | V gene | CDR3 DNA | CDR3 protein
. | . | TRBJ2-7 | TRBV20-1 | TGCAGTGCCGGGAAAGATCCCGTAGGCGAGCAGTACTTC | CSAGKDPVGEQYF
TRBD1 | . | TRBJ2-1 | TRBV5-1 | TGCGCCAGCAGGACCCTAGGGACAGGATACAATGAGCAGTTCTTC | CASRTLGTGYNEQFF
. | . | TRBJ1-2 | TRBV4-1 | TGCGCCAGCAGCCAAGATCGGTGGGTGCCGAACTATGGCTACACCTTC | CASSQDRWVPNYGYTF
TRBD2 | . | TRBJ2-1 | TRBV29-1 | TGCAGCGGAGCCGGTACTAGCGGGAGGGCCCTGGGTTACAATGAGCAGTTCTTC | CSGAGTSGRALGYNEQFF
. | . | TRBJ2-2 | TRBV7-6 | TGTGCCAGCAGCCCCGGGTTAGGGGGGCTCGGGGAGCTGTTTTTT | CASSPGLGGLGELFF
. | few | TRBJ2-4 | TRBV7-8 | TGTGCCAGCAGCTCGTCAGGCTTGAGAGGAAACATTCAGTACTTC | CASSSSGLRGNIQYF
. | . | TRBJ2-2 | TRBV30 | TGTGCCTGGAGTGTGAGGAACACCGGGGAGCTGTTTTTT | CAWSVRNTGELFF
. | . | TRBJ1-1 | TRBV12-3/TRBV12-4 | TGTGCCAGCAGTCGGGATTTGGAGGTTAACACTGAAGCTTTCTTT | CASSRDLEVNTEAFF
TRBD2 | few | TRBJ2-1 | TRBV7-9 | TGTGCCAGCAGCTTAAGACTAGCGGGGGGGCTGTTCAATGAGCAGTTCTTC | CASSLRLAGGLFNEQFF
. | . | TRBJ2-1 | TRBV10-3 | TGTGCCATCAGGGGAAGGGGATACACTGAGCAGTTCTTC | CAIRGRGYTEQFF
TRBD2 | . | TRBJ2-7 | TRBV29-1 | TGCAGCGTAGGACTAGCGGGGAGCTCCTACGAGCAGTACTTC | CSVGLAGSSYEQYF
TRBD1 | . | TRBJ2-7 | TRBV24-1 | TGTGCCACCAGTGGGGACAGGGTCGACGAGCAGTACTTC | CATSGDRVDEQYF
. | . | TRBJ1-1 | TRBV9 | TGTGCCAGCAGCGTAGGATGGGGGGCGGCCACTGAAGCTTTCTTT | CASSVGWGAATEAFF
. | . | TRBJ2-3 | TRBV28 | TGTGCCAGCAGTTCCCCCGCAGATACGCAGTATTTT | CASSSPADTQYF
. | few | TRBJ2-6 | TRBV6-6 | TGTGCCAGCAGCGCGGGACAGATCACATCTGGGGCCAACGTCCTGACTTTC | CASSAGQITSGANVLTF
. | . | TRBJ2-5 | TRBV5-4 | TGTGCCAGCAGCTTGGCCTGGGCAGGGGGGGAGACCCAGTACTTC | CASSLAWAGGETQYF
TRBD1 | few | TRBJ2-6 | TRBV3-1 | TGTGCCAGCAGCGGTACAGGGGTCGGGGCCAACGTCCTGACTTTC | CASSGTGVGANVLTF
TRBD1 | few | TRBJ1-4 | TRBV7-2 | TGTGCCAGCAGCCCGCGGACAGGAGGGATTGAAAAACTGTTTTTT | CASSPRTGGIEKLFF
. | . | TRBJ2-1 | TRBV5-1 | TGCGCCAGCAGCCCCCCCGGGATAAGCTCCTACAATGAGCAGTTCTTC | CASSPPGISSYNEQFF
. | . | TRBJ2-5 | TRBV20-1 | TGCAGTGTCACCGGGACCGAGTACCAAGAGACCCAGTACTTC | CSVTGTEYQETQYF
. | once | TRBJ1-2 | TRBV7-9 | TGTGCCAGCAGCTCCGGCGGGGGAAACTATGGCTACACCTTC | CASSSGGGNYGYTF
TRBD2 | . | TRBJ2-1 | TRBV7-2 | TGTGCCAGCAGCGCCTCCGGGACTACCTTTAGTGAGCAGTTCTTC | CASSASGTTFSEQFF
. | few | TRBJ2-2 | TRBV20-1 | TGCAGTGCTAGAGGCAGGGCCACCGGGGAGCTGTTTTTT | CSARGRATGELFF
TRBD2 | . | TRBJ2-1 | TRBV10-3 | TGTGCCATCAGTGCAGGGACTAGCTCGAATGAGCAGTTCTTC | CAISAGTSSNEQFF
TRBD2 | . | TRBJ2-1 | TRBV10-3 | TGTGCCATCAGTGACTCGTCAAGCGGGGGGGCTGGCATTGAGCAGTTCTTC | CAISDSSSGGAGIEQFF
. | . | TRBJ1-1 | TRBV7-9 | TGTGCCAGCAGCCCGGACCTCACTGAAGCTTTCTTT | CASSPDLTEAFF
TRBD2 | . | TRBJ2-1 | TRBV7-7 | TGTGCCAGCAGCCACGGGAGGCAGCCGTTAGCGCTGAGTGAGCAGTTCTTC | CASSHGRQPLALSEQFF
. | . | TRBJ1-1 | TRBV24-1 | TGTGCCACCAGTGATTTGCGAGGAACTGAAGCTTTCTTT | CATSDLRGTEAFF
. | . | TRBJ2-1 | TRBV5-6 | TGTGCCAGCAGCCCGATCCTTTTGGTCAATGAGCAGTTCTTC | CASSPILLVNEQFF
. | few | TRBJ2-3 | TRBV3-1 | TGTGCCAGCAGCCCCTCTTGGGCGCGCACAGATACGCAGTATTTT | CASSPSWARTDTQYF
. | few | TRBJ1-2 | TRBV27 | TGTGCCAGCAGTACGGTGGCGGGGGGCGGCTATGGCTACACCTTC | CASSTVAGGGYGYTF
. | . | TRBJ2-5 | TRBV30 | TGTGCCCGGAGCGAAGGAGAGACCCAGTACTTC | CARSEGETQYF
. | . | TRBJ1-3 | TRBV15 | TGTGCCACGGCTTTGGGCTCGGCGGGAAACACCATATATTTT | CATALGSAGNTIYF
TRBD1 | . | TRBJ2-7 | TRBV5-1 | TGCGCCAGCAGCAGAGGGGACAGCTACTCCTACGAGCAGTACTTC | CASSRGDSYSYEQYF
. | . | TRBJ1-5 | TRBV2 | TGTGCCAGCACCAAAAGAAACGGGTGGAGCAATCAGCCCCAGCATTTT | CASTKRNGWSNQPQHF
. | . | TRBJ1-5 | TRBV27 | TGTGCCAGCAGTGCCTGGGGGGGTCAGCCCCAGCATTTT | CASSAWGGQPQHF
TRBD2 | few | TRBJ2-7 | TRBV4-1 | TGCGCCAGCAGCCAGATAGCGGGGGTGCCCTACGAGCAGTACTTC | CASSQIAGVPYEQYF
. | . | TRBJ2-3 | TRBV7-3 | TGTGCCAGCAGTCTCCAGTCATGGGATACGCAGTATTTT | CASSLQSWDTQYF
TRBD1 | few | TRBJ2-1 | TRBV6-5 | TGTGCCAGCAGAGGACAGGGGGCTAGAGAGCAGTTCTTC | CASRGQGAREQFF
. | few | TRBJ2-7 | TRBV7-9 | TGTGCCAGCAGCAGCAGGGGGGAAGGCTACTACGAGCAGTACTTC | CASSSRGEGYYEQYF
. | . | TRBJ1-3 | TRBV5-1 | TGCGCCAGCATGGGCGGAACCCTGCTCCACTCTGGAAACACCATATATTTT | CASMGGTLLHSGNTIYF
. | few | TRBJ2-2 | TRBV6-1 | TGTGCCAGCAGTTACGGACAGTCGGCGGGGGAGCTGTTTTTT | CASSYGQSAGELFF
TRBD2 | . | TRBJ2-1 | TRBV7-2 | TGTGCCACCTCGACCCTAGCGGGGGGAGTAGGTGAGCAGTTCTTC | CATSTLAGGVGEQFF
. | few | TRBJ2-1 | TRBV5-6 | TGTGCCAGCCAGAAGGAGTACAATGAGCAGTTCTTC | CASQKEYNEQFF
. | . | TRBJ2-3 | TRBV6-5 | TGTGCCAGCAGTTACTCGAAGGGACCGGCAGATACGCAGTATTTT | CASSYSKGPADTQYF
. | many | TRBJ2-2 | TRBV6-2/TRBV6-3 | TGTGCCAGCATCACGGCGGGGAGGAACACCGGGGAGCTGTTTTTT | CASITAGRNTGELFF
. | . | TRBJ2-7 | TRBV5-1 | TGCGCCAGCAGCTTGGTACGGTTCTCCTACGAGCAGTACTTC | CASSLVRFSYEQYF
. | . | TRBJ1-4 | TRBV29-1 | TGCAGCGCTGGGATACTATCGCGGGAAAAACTGTTTTTT | CSAGILSREKLFF
. | few | TRBJ1-5 | TRBV20-1 | TGCAGTGCCATCCGGGGATTAGGCAATCAGCCCCAGCATTTT | CSAIRGLGNQPQHF
. | many | TRBJ1-2 | TRBV29-1 | TGCAGCGTTGAAGGGCGGGGACGCTACACCTTC | CSVEGRGRYTF
. | few | TRBJ2-1 | TRBV7-2 | TGTGCCAGCAGCGGCAGGGCTACTCGGGAGCAGTTCTTC | CASSGRATREQFF
. | . | TRBJ1-1 | TRBV6-6 | TGTGCCAGCAGTCCCGGGACACCGAACACTGAAGCTTTATTT | CASSPGTPNTEALF
. | . | TRBJ2-5 | TRBV5-1 | TGCGCCAGCAGCCAACCCAGGGAGACCCAGTACTTC | CASSQPRETQYF